The following is a TCR beta chain sequence with its context. V shed 7 bases and J shed 12 bases, with 13 bases lying between them. Germline CDR1 reads MNHEY; CDR2 reads SVGAGI. The CDR3 contains 11 residues. This sample was taken from a study of blood T cells in healthy people across ages. PCR was performed a second time for about 7 to 12 cycles using a sample-barcoded 5' primer and a J-beta primer mix. Every single cDNA molecule received a tag from a template-switch adaptor with 12 random nucleotides. In TCRdb, the 5' RACE reads were re-called with MiXCR into one record per CDR3 protein. The data contain approximately 790,000 distinct CDR3 sequences, around 68% of them seen just once; the ten biggest clones take up 28%. They isolated at least 6 million PBMCs from each sample.

The V and J genes are TRBV6-5 and TRBJ2-1, with D unclear. The sequenced sample was blood. The TCR sequence derives from a man under 40 in good health. This chain's CDR3 is CASNPPDAQFF. The CDR3 region has the DNA TGTGCCAGCAATCCTCCGGACGCGCAGTTCTTC.